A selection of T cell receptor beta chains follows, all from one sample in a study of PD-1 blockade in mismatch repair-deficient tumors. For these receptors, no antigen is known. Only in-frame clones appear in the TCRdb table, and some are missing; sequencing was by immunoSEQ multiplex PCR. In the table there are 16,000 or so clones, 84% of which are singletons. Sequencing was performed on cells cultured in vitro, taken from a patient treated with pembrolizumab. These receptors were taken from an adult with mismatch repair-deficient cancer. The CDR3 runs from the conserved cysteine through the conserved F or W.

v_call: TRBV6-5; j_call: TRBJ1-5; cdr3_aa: CASSYSRNSNQPQHF
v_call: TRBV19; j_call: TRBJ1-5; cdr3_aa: CASSMTGQGRNQPQHF
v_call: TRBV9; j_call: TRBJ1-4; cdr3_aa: CASSPPPRGLSQEKLFF
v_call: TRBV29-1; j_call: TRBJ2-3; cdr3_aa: CSVEARRRTSTDTQYF
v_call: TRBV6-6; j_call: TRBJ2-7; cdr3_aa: CASRTSSGRAYEQYF
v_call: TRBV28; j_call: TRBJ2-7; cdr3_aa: CASSLAAGGTYEQYF
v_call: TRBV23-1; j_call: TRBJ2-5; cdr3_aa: CASSQRPGTGNQETQYF
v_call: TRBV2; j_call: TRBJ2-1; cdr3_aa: CASSPPPRNEQFF
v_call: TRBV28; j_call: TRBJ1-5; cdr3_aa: CASSSGILLGEPQHF
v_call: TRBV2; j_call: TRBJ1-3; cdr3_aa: CASVPGPTRDGNTIYF
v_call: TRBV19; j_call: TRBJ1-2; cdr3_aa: CASRFTGNYGYTF
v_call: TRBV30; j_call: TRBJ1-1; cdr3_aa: CAWSVRENTEAFF
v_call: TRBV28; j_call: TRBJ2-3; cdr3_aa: CASSTTSVRDTQYF
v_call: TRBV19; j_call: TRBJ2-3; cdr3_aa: CASSILRVEFSTDTQYF
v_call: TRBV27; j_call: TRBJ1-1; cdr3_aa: CASSFGQNTEAFF
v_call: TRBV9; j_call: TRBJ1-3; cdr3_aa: CASSPGGDAGNTIYF
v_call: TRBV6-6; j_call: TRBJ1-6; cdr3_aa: CASSYSQGSNSPLHF
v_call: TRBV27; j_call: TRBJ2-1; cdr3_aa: CASSLLAGSPSYNEQFF
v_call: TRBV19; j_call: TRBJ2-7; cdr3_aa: CASSVGYEQYF
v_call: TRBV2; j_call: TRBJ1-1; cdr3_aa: CATVFLSTEAFF
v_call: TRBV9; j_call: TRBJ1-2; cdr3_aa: CASSVGFGGYGYTF
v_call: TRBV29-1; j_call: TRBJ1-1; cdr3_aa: CSVEKAMNTEAFF
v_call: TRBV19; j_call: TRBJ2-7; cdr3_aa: CASSLAGGPYEQYF
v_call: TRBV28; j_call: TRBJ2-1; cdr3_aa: CASSLSSGRPGNEQFF
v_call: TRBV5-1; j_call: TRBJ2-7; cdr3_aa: CASSLAGRVYSYEQYF
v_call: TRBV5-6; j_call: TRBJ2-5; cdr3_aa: CASSLVGETQYF
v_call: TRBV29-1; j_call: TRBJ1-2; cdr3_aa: CSVVVRDRGPANYGYTF
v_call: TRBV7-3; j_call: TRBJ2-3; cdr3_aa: CASSSSPGEQYF
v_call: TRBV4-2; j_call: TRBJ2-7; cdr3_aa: CASSQGLAGGSYEQYF
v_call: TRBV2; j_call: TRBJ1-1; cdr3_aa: CASNAQGDREAFF
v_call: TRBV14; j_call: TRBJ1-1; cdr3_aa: CASSRDWGAAFF
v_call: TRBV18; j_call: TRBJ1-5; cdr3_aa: CASSPAGADQPQHF
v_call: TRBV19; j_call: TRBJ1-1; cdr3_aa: CASSMVGEAFF
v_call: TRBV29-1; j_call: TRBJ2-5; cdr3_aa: CSVEMQTQETQYF
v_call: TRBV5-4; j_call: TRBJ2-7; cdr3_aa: CASSSPGLANHEQYF
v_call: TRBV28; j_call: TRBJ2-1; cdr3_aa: CASSTRLGGGVSSYNEQFF
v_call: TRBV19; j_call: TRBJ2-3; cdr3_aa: CASSIDQRTQYF
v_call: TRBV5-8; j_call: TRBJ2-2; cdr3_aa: CASSYRTSGNTGELFF
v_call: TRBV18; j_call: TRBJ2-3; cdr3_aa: CASSLIDTQYF
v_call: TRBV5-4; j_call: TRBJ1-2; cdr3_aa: CASSGDRGSYGYTF
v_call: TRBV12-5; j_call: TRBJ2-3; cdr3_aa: CASGGLAGVTDTQYF
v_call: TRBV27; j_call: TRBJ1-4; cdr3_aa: CASSWRRAATNEKLFF
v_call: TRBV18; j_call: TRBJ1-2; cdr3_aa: CASSPAGDPGNGYTF
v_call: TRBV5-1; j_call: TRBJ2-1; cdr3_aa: CASPEGAYYNEQFF
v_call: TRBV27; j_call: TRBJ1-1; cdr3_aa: CASKVGNTEAFF
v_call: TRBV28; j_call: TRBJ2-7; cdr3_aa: CASSLSTGEVQYF
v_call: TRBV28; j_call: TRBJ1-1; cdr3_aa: CASSGVLWTEAFF
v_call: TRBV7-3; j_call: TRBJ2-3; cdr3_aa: CASSQQRMDTQYF
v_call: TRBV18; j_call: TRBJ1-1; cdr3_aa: CASSLPGLLEAFF
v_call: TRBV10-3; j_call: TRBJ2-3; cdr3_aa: CAISEGLGGSGTDTQYF
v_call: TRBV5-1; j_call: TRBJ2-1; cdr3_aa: CASSSPRQGEQFF
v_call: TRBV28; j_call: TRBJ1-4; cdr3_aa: CASSLAGTAFNEKLFF
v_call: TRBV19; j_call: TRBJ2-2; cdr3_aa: CASTRKGLAGASGWTGELFF
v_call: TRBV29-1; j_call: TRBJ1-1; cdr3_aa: CSVGAGGNTEAFF
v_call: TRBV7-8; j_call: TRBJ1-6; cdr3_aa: CASSLGVRNSPLHF
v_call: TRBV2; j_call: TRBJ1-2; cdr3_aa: CASYTPTGYGYTF
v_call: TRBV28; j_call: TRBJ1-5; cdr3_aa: CASSLQDGLNQPQHF
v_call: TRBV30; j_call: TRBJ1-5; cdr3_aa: CAWRKADQPQHF
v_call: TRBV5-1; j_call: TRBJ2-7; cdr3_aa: CASSLALYGTYEQYF
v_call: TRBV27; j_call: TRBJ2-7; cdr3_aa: CASSFRSSYEQYF